Below, 29 T cell receptor beta chains from the same sample are listed, as sequenced in a study of blood T cell repertoires in COVID-19. Produced via immunoSEQ multiplex PCR; TCRdb's table is partial and in-frame only. The repertoire consists of approximately 210,000 clones, with 92% occurring once and the leading ten covering approximately 1.2%. Specimen: peripheral blood. These receptors all come from a man aged 30 to 39 with acute or convalescent COVID-19.

V and J are TRBV11-1 and TRBJ2-1, with D possibly matching TRBD1 (5 bases). The CDR3 spans 13 residues. The germline V and J ends were trimmed by 2 bases and 7 bases, with 9 bases remaining between them. Germline-derived CDR1 and CDR2 are SGHAT and FQDESV (reference sequence). CDR3: CASSLRQGNEQFF. The CDR3 DNA is TGTGCCAGCAGCTTAAGGCAGGGAAATGAGCAGTTCTTC.

The chain couples TRBV19 to TRBJ2-7, with no clear D. Germline V gives CDR1 LNHDA, CDR2 SQIVND (reference sequence). The CDR3 is 15 residues long. Trimming pared 3 bases from V and 0 bases from J, leaving 12 bases between. The CDR3 DNA follows: TGTGCCAGTAGTATTAGTTTGAGCCTCTCCTACGAGCAGTACTTC. This sequence encodes CASSISLSLSYEQYF.

This clone has just one count. V gene TRBV27 combines with J gene TRBJ2-7, with 9 bases identical to TRBD1. CDR3 length: 12 residues. With V trimmed by 9 bases and J by 9 bases, 9 bases remained unmatched. Germline loops: CDR1 MNHEY, CDR2 SMNVEV (reference sequence). In DNA form, the CDR3 reads TGTGCCAGGGAACATCGGGGACAGGGGCAGTACTTC. Its translation is CAREHRGQGQYF.

This rearrangement joins TRBV30 to TRBJ2-2; 8 nucleotides match TRBD2. The germline V gene encodes CDR1 GTSNPN and CDR2 SVGIG (reference sequence). This CDR3 spans 14 amino acids. V lost 1 base and J lost 6; bases outside the gene matches: 4. CDR3 nucleotides: TGTGCCTGGAGTGGGGGACTAGTTGCCGGGGAGCTGTTTTTT. It yields the protein CAWSGGLVAGELFF.

This chain connects TRBV27 to TRBJ2-4, with a weak D call TRBD2 (7 bases). This CDR3 is 15 amino acids long. The germline CDR1 and CDR2 sequences are MNHEY and SMNVEV (reference sequence). With 2 bases removed from V and 8 bases from J, the gap between germline ends came to 16 bases. CDR3 bases: TGTGCCAGCAGTTTACGTGGGGGGGGCGGGGACATTCAGTACTTC. As protein: CASSLRGGGGDIQYF.

This clone was detected a few times. At the DNA level, this CDR3 is encoded by other sequences in the same sample as well. The V call is TRBV19, the J call TRBJ1-1; D is perhaps TRBD1 (6 bases). V was trimmed by 3 bases and J by 0 bases, leaving 8 bases between them. Germline V lookup: CDR1 LNHDA, CDR2 SQIVND (reference sequence). The CDR3 sequence is 14 residues long. CDR3 protein: CASSIQGMNTEAFF. DNA of the CDR3: TGTGCCAGTAGTATTCAGGGGATGAACACTGAAGCTTTCTTT. The full variable domain, in which reference TRBV19 and TRBJ1-1 provide the parts outside the CDR3, is DGGITQSPKYLFRKEGQNVTLSCEQNLNHDAMYWYRQDPGQGLRLIYYSQIVNDFQKGDIAEGYSVSREKKESFPLTVTSAQKNPTAFYLCASSIQGMNTEAFFGQGTRLTVV.

The chain employs TRBV19 and TRBJ1-2, with D perhaps matching TRBD1 (5 bases). The CDR3 runs 15 residues. Per the germline V gene, CDR1 is LNHDA and CDR2 is SQIVND (reference sequence). V was cut by 3 bases and J by 5 bases, with 16 bases left in between. CDR3 sequence reads: CASSIILQGLYGYTF. CDR3 nucleotides: TGTGCCAGTAGTATTATTCTCCAGGGACTTTATGGCTACACCTTC.

The CDR3 loop is CASSLNQANQPQHF. The DNA for the CDR3 is TGTGCCAGCAGCTTAAACCAGGCTAATCAGCCCCAGCATTTT. The rearrangement uses TRBV11-2 and TRBJ1-5, with D unclear. The germline gives CDR1 SGHAT, CDR2 FQNNGV. CDR3 length: 14 amino acids. V was pared by 2 bases and J by 4 bases, with 9 bases between.

The V call is TRBV20-1, the J call TRBJ2-7, with unresolved D. The CDR3 extends over 13 amino acids. Trimming took off 3 bases at V and 3 bases at J, with 12 bases between the two ends. Looked up from germline, CDR1 is DFQATT and CDR2 is SNEGSKA (reference sequence). The CDR3 reads CSASGLVFYEQYF. DNA of the CDR3: TGCAGTGCTAGTGGTCTAGTCTTCTACGAGCAGTACTTC.

This clone was recorded once. The chain combines TRBV30 with TRBJ2-1, with 7 bases that match TRBD2. CDR3 length: 14 residues. CDR1 is GTSNPN and CDR2 is SVGIG in the germline V gene (reference sequence). J gave up 1 base and V 4 bases, and 4 bases lay outside the gene matches. The CDR3 nucleotides read TGTGCCTGGAACGGACTAGGTTCCTACAATGAGCAGTTCTTC. Protein: CAWNGLGSYNEQFF.

Details on this clone: A read error may account for a junction end that differs from germline. This chain uses TRBV5-1 with TRBJ2-5, with D maybe TRBD2 (6 bases). This CDR3 is 13 amino acids long. CDR1 and CDR2 from the germline V gene are SGHRS and YFSETQ. Here the CDR3 reads CASSLAPDGGEHF. The CDR3 DNA is TGCGCCAGCAGCTTGGCCCCCGACGGAGGGGAGCACTTC.

This rearrangement joins TRBV6-6 to TRBJ2-4, with 7 bases fitting TRBD2. The germline V gene has CDR1 MNHNY and CDR2 SVGAGI (reference sequence). The CDR3 length is 15 residues. V gave up 2 bases and J gave up 3 bases; unmatched junction bases: 4. As DNA, the CDR3 is TGTGCCAGCAGTTACACAGGCGGGGGCAAAAACATTCAGTACTTC. Translating gives CASSYTGGGKNIQYF.

The chain is built from TRBV27 and TRBJ2-1; 8 positions match TRBD2. This CDR3 is built from 14 residues. Germline V CDR1 and CDR2: MNHEY, SMNVEV (reference sequence). J gave up 6 bases and V 10 bases, and 11 bases lay outside the gene matches. In DNA form, the CDR3 reads TGTGCCACGGGGGGGGACCAAGCTTTCAATGAGCAGTTCTTC. Translated, it gives CATGGDQAFNEQFF.

The chain joins TRBV27 to TRBJ1-1; 8 bases agree with TRBD1. Germline assignment: CDR1 MNHEY and CDR2 SMNVEV (reference sequence). The CDR3 sequence is 18 residues long. With 1 base clipped from V and 1 base from J, the junction kept 11 bases outside the gene matches. CDR3 bases: TGTGCCAGCAGTTTATTCCCTCCTCGACAGGGGAGGAACACTGAAGCTTTCTTT. It yields the protein CASSLFPPRQGRNTEAFF.

V usage is TRBV5-5 and J usage is TRBJ1-1, with TRBD1 identical over 9 bases. The CDR3 contains 16 residues. V lost 0 bases and J lost 6; bases outside the gene matches: 9. CDR1 and CDR2 from the germline V gene are SGHKS and YYEKEE (reference sequence). The CDR3 loop is CASSLGIQGARPEAFF. CDR3 bases: TGTGCCAGCAGCTTGGGGATACAGGGGGCGCGGCCTGAAGCTTTCTTT.

This chain joins TRBV11-3 and TRBJ2-6; 7 bases line up with TRBD1. V lost 4 bases, J lost 2 bases, and 5 bases stayed unmatched. CDR3 length: 16 residues. The V gene's germline CDR1 is SGHNT and CDR2 YENEEA. CDR3: CASSSAGGTGANVLTF. CDR3 nucleotide sequence: TGTGCCAGCAGCTCAGCAGGGGGTACTGGGGCCAACGTCCTGACTTTC.

This chain uses TRBV5-5 with TRBJ1-6; D unclear. The V gene lost 1 base and the J gene lost 7 bases, with 3 bases spanning the gap. From germline, CDR1 is SGHKS and CDR2 YYEKEE (reference sequence). The CDR3 is 12 amino acids. The CDR3: CASSLINSPLHF. CDR3 DNA: TGTGCCAGCAGCTTGATAAATTCACCCCTCCACTTT. Combining the CDR3 with reference TRBV5-5 and TRBJ1-6 gives the whole variable domain DAGVTQSPTHLIKTRGQQVTLRCSPISGHKSVSWYQQVLGQGPQFIFQYYEKEERGRGNFPDRFSARQFPNYSSELNVNALLLGDSALYLCASSLINSPLHFGNGTRLTVT.

The rearrangement links TRBV27 to TRBJ2-7, with 8 bases lining up with TRBD1. The CDR3 contains 14 residues. V was pared by 6 bases and J by 2 bases, with 6 bases of the junction left unmatched. Germline loops: CDR1 MNHEY, CDR2 SMNVEV (reference sequence). CDR3 bases: TGTGCCAGCAGGTTACAGGGGGACGCCTACGAGCAGTACTTC. This codes for CASRLQGDAYEQYF.

This chain joins TRBV5-8 and TRBJ1-5; D may be TRBD1 (6 bases). V was clipped by 5 bases and J by 3 bases, with 12 bases between them. The germline gives CDR1 SGHTS, CDR2 YDEGEE. This CDR3 is 14 amino acids long. CDR3 sequence (DNA): TGTGCCAGCAGATCGACAGGTACCAATCAGCCCCAGCATTTT. Encoded protein: CASRSTGTNQPQHF.

The chain combines TRBV19 with TRBJ2-7; 8 nucleotides agree with TRBD1. Germline V gene lookup returns CDR1 LNHDA and CDR2 SQIVND (reference sequence). The CDR3 covers 15 residues. With 1 base clipped from V and 3 bases from J, the junction kept 5 bases outside the gene matches. For the CDR3, the DNA is TGTGCCAGTAGTATAGGGCAGGGGGCCAGCTACGAGCAGTACTTC. It codes for CASSIGQGASYEQYF. Combining the CDR3 with reference TRBV19 and TRBJ2-7 gives the whole variable domain DGGITQSPKYLFRKEGQNVTLSCEQNLNHDAMYWYRQDPGQGLRLIYYSQIVNDFQKGDIAEGYSVSREKKESFPLTVTSAQKNPTAFYLCASSIGQGASYEQYFGPGTRLTVT.

This rearrangement joins TRBV24-1 to TRBJ2-7, with TRBD2 identical over 15 bases. The trim removed 3 bases at V and 6 bases at J, leaving 14 bases unmatched. The CDR3 has 19 residues. Germline V gene lookup returns CDR1 KGHDR and CDR2 SFDVKD. CDR3 DNA sequence: TGTGCCACCAGTGATGGACTAGCGGGGGGGATATCTCCATTCCGCGAGCAGTACTTC. Residues: CATSDGLAGGISPFREQYF.

The chain employs TRBV5-1 and TRBJ1-1, with a weak D call TRBD1 (5 bases). Germline lookup yields CDR1 SGHRS and CDR2 YFSETQ. V lost 6 bases and J 0 bases, leaving 12 bases between the germline ends. This CDR3 has 14 residues. CDR3 in amino acids: CASTERGLNTEAFF. The CDR3 bases are TGCGCCAGCACGGAGCGGGGGTTGAACACTGAAGCTTTCTTT.

The count of this clone is one. The genes are TRBV24-1 and TRBJ2-7, with D unclear. The CDR3 extends over 12 amino acids. Trimming took 5 bases from V and 5 from J, leaving 9 bases between them. Per germline, CDR1 KGHDR and CDR2 SFDVKD. Here the CDR3 DNA reads TGTGCCACCAGTGGGAGTTTCAACGAGCAGTACTTC. Translated, it gives CATSGSFNEQYF.

The chain employs TRBV5-4 and TRBJ1-4; tentatively, D is TRBD1 (6 bases). CDR1 SGHNT and CDR2 YYREEE come from the germline V gene (reference sequence). This CDR3 contains 14 residues. V shed 4 bases and J shed 7 bases, with 14 bases lying between them. The DNA for the CDR3 is TGTGCCAGCAGCCTCAGGGGTGACAGTGAAAAACTGTTTTTT. Its protein product is CASSLRGDSEKLFF.

The rearrangement joins TRBV5-1 to TRBJ2-6; 7 nucleotides match TRBD1. Germline CDR1 and CDR2: SGHRS and YFSETQ. V was pared by 5 bases and J by 0 bases, with 14 bases of the junction left unmatched. The CDR3 extends over 19 amino acids. This CDR3 reads CASRPPLRTGPSGANVLTF. CDR3 nucleotide sequence: TGCGCCAGCAGACCCCCGCTTCGGACAGGACCCTCTGGGGCCAACGTCCTGACTTTC.

The chain carries TRBV2 and TRBJ2-1; D not resolved. The CDR3 loop spans 11 amino acids. Germline V gives CDR1 SNHLY, CDR2 FYNNEI. The ends were cut back, 5 bases at V and 6 bases at J, with 5 bases in the middle. This CDR3 reads CASSYTNEQFF. DNA of the CDR3: TGTGCCAGCAGTTACACCAATGAGCAGTTCTTC.

The chain recombines TRBV28 with TRBJ2-7; D is unclear. V was cut by 6 bases and J by 1 base, with 13 bases left in between. CDR1 is MDHEN, CDR2 SYDVKM, per germline. The CDR3 totals 14 residues. The CDR3 loop is CASSPGGLSYEQYF. CDR3 bases: TGTGCCAGCAGCCCGGGTGGGTTGTCCTACGAGCAGTACTTC. Full variable domain (remainder filled in from reference TRBV28 and TRBJ2-7): DVKVTQSSRYLVKRTGEKVFLECVQDMDHENMFWYRQDPGLGLRLIYFSYDVKMKEKGDIPEGYSVSREKKERFSLILESASTNQTSMYLCASSPGGLSYEQYFGPGTRLTVT.

This chain joins TRBV7-6 and TRBJ2-1; 7 nucleotides align to TRBD1. This CDR3 has 15 residues. J gave up 4 bases and V 4 bases, and 7 bases lay outside the gene matches. Germline CDR1 is SGHVS and CDR2 is FNYEAQ. CDR3 bases: TGTGCCAGCAGCTCCTGGGACAGACATTACAATGAGCAGTTCTTC. It is translated as CASSSWDRHYNEQFF.

This chain links TRBV9 with TRBJ2-2; 7 bases agree with TRBD1. Germline assignment: CDR1 SGDLS and CDR2 YYNGEE. The CDR3 has 15 residues. V shed 3 bases, J shed 1 base, and the junction held 3 bases outside the gene matches. This chain's CDR3 is CASSGRDRNTGELFF. CDR3 DNA sequence: TGTGCCAGCAGCGGCCGGGACAGGAACACCGGGGAGCTGTTTTTT.